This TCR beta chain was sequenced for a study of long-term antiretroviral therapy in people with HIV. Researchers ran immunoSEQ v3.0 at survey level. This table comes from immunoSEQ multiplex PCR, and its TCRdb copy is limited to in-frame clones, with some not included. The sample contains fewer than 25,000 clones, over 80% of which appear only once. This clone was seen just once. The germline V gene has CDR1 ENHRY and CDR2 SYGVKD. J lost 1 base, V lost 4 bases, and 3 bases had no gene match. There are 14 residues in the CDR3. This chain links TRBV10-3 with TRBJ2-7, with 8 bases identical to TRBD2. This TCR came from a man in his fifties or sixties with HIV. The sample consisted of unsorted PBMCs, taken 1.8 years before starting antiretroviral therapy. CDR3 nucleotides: TGTGCCATCAGTGTGGGACTAGTGTCCTACGAGCAGTACTTC. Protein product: CAISVGLVSYEQYF.